Listed below are T cell receptor beta chains from one sample, sequenced in a study of T cells after yellow fever vaccination. Using its own MiXCR run on the 5' RACE reads, TCRdb lists one record per CDR3 protein. The table records around 360,000 distinct CDR3 sequences, about 9.9% of them present only once. Sequences were derived from PBMCs, sampled on the day of the first yellow fever vaccination. The receptors originated from a man younger than 30 who received the YFV17D yellow fever vaccine. Both conserved end residues are part of each CDR3. Each record gives: CDR3 protein, CDR3 DNA, V gene, D gene, J gene, clone size. A D gene is named only where the DNA matches it firmly. Clone size appears in some rows only: once, few, many, or a class for an expanded clone.

CASSLVAAWAAGVYGYTF,TGCGCCAGCAGCTTGGTGGCGGCTTGGGCCGCCGGGGTTTATGGCTACACCTTC,TRBV5-1,NA,TRBJ1-2,few
CSVGTWVTEAFF,TGCAGCGTCGGGACATGGGTAACTGAAGCTTTCTTT,TRBV29-1,NA,TRBJ1-1,NA
CATGTYNSPLHF,TGTGCCACAGGGACCTATAATTCACCCCTCCACTTT,TRBV27,NA,TRBJ1-6,NA
CASSQVGLAGPSTDTQYF,TGCGCCAGCAGCCAAGTCGGACTAGCGGGGCCTAGCACAGATACGCAGTATTTT,TRBV4-1,TRBD2,TRBJ2-3,NA
CASRPTGGVSQPQHF,TGTGCCAGCAGACCTACAGGGGGCGTCTCTCAGCCCCAGCATTTT,TRBV6-1,TRBD1,TRBJ1-5,NA
CASSLVGHLNTEAFF,TGTGCCAGCAGTTTGGTCGGACACCTGAACACTGAAGCTTTCTTT,TRBV12-3/TRBV12-4,NA,TRBJ1-1,NA
CASNFLPTSRPDTQYF,TGTGCCAGCAACTTCCTCCCGACTAGCCGCCCAGATACGCAGTATTTT,TRBV7-2,TRBD2,TRBJ2-3,few
CASSLKGENIQYF,TGTGCCAGCAGCTTAAAAGGAGAAAACATTCAGTACTTC,TRBV7-3,NA,TRBJ2-4,NA
CASSLYRTGELFF,TGCGCCAGCAGCTTGTACAGGACCGGGGAGCTGTTTTTT,TRBV5-1,NA,TRBJ2-2,NA
CASSPRGGDTEAFF,TGTGCCAGCAGCCCTAGGGGCGGGGACACTGAAGCTTTCTTT,TRBV7-3,NA,TRBJ1-1,few
CASTETEQETQYF,TGTGCCAGCACCGAAACAGAGCAAGAGACCCAGTACTTC,TRBV7-9,NA,TRBJ2-5,few
CASSLALVLNTEAFF,TGTGCCAGCAGCTTAGCTCTGGTTTTGAACACTGAAGCTTTCTTT,TRBV7-6,NA,TRBJ1-1,few
CASSLRDSYSQETQYF,TGTGCCAGCAGCTTACGGGACAGCTATAGCCAAGAGACCCAGTACTTC,TRBV7-2,TRBD1,TRBJ2-5,NA
CAISEGQNEQFF,TGTGCCATCAGTGAGGGACAGAATGAGCAGTTCTTC,TRBV10-3,NA,TRBJ2-1,few
CSAKTGRMAPQHF,TGCAGTGCGAAGACAGGGAGGATGGCGCCCCAGCATTTT,TRBV20-1,TRBD1,TRBJ1-5,few
CSARADRGYHQPQHF,TGCAGTGCTAGAGCGGACAGGGGGTATCATCAGCCCCAGCATTTT,TRBV20-1,TRBD1,TRBJ1-5,few
CASSPPGLAGARSTDTQYF,TGTGCCAGCAGTCCACCGGGACTAGCGGGGGCTAGGAGCACAGATACGCAGTATTTT,TRBV6-4,TRBD2,TRBJ2-3,few
CASSYYPPRDSHSNQPQHF,TGTGCCAGCAGTTACTATCCCCCCCGAGACAGCCATAGCAATCAGCCCCAGCATTTT,TRBV6-2/TRBV6-3,NA,TRBJ1-5,NA
CATSRGSGGRETQYF,TGTGCCACCAGCAGAGGATCGGGGGGGCGAGAGACCCAGTACTTC,TRBV15,TRBD2,TRBJ2-5,many
CASRPSDSAGGINEQFF,TGTGCCAGCAGACCCTCCGATTCGGCGGGGGGCATCAATGAGCAGTTCTTC,TRBV12-3/TRBV12-4,TRBD2,TRBJ2-1,few
CASRIGQGGNQPQHF,TGTGCCAGCAGGATTGGACAGGGTGGCAATCAGCCCCAGCATTTT,TRBV12-3/TRBV12-4,TRBD1,TRBJ1-5,many
CATQQENTGELFF,TGTGCCACCCAACAGGAGAACACCGGGGAGCTGTTTTTT,TRBV24-1,NA,TRBJ2-2,few
CAISGQQGSSGNTIYF,TGTGCCATCAGTGGCCAACAGGGTAGCTCTGGAAACACCATATATTTT,TRBV10-3,NA,TRBJ1-3,many
CASSLAGRATDTQYF,TGCGCCAGCAGCTTGGCCGGCAGAGCCACAGATACGCAGTATTTT,TRBV5-1,NA,TRBJ2-3,NA
CASSFTEYNEQFF,TGTGCCAGCAGCTTTACGGAATACAATGAGCAGTTCTTC,TRBV5-4,NA,TRBJ2-1,many
CASRKVSSGANVLTF,TGTGCCAGCAGGAAAGTCTCCTCTGGGGCCAACGTCCTGACTTTC,TRBV6-1,NA,TRBJ2-6,NA
CASSPKRGGYNEQFF,TGCGCCAGCAGCCCCAAGCGGGGGGGATACAATGAGCAGTTCTTC,TRBV4-3,TRBD2,TRBJ2-1,NA
CATSRELGIGTDTQYF,TGTGCCACCAGCAGAGAGCTGGGGATCGGCACAGATACGCAGTATTTT,TRBV15,NA,TRBJ2-3,few
CASSQDREDTQYF,TGTGCCAGCAGCCAAGATAGGGAAGATACGCAGTATTTT,TRBV4-2,NA,TRBJ2-3,NA
CSARFVSDTQYF,TGCAGTGCTAGGTTCGTTTCAGATACGCAGTATTTT,TRBV20-1,NA,TRBJ2-3,NA
CASSLGAGGNYEQYF,TGTGCCAGCAGCTTAGGTGCAGGGGGCAACTACGAGCAGTACTTC,TRBV11-2,TRBD1,TRBJ2-7,NA
CASSLGTRGFRKTQYF,TGTGCCAGCAGTTTAGGGACTAGGGGCTTCAGGAAGACCCAGTACTTC,TRBV12-3/TRBV12-4,TRBD2,TRBJ2-5,many
CASSLKGGSVKNIQYF,TGTGCCAGCAGCTTAAAAGGGGGTTCTGTCAAAAACATTCAGTACTTC,TRBV7-2,NA,TRBJ2-4,NA
CASSLALGSGANVLTF,TGCGCCAGCAGCTTGGCCTTGGGCTCTGGGGCCAACGTCCTGACTTTC,TRBV5-1,NA,TRBJ2-6,few
CASGDRVDYGYTF,TGTGCCAGCGGCGACAGGGTTGACTATGGCTACACCTTC,TRBV7-9,TRBD1,TRBJ1-2,NA
CASSYIQASGELFF,TGTGCCAGCAGTTATATCCAGGCTAGCGGGGAGCTGTTTTTT,TRBV6-2/TRBV6-3,NA,TRBJ2-2,few
CASSQRTGRDTQYF,TGTGCCAGCAGCCAAAGGACAGGCAGAGATACGCAGTATTTT,TRBV3-1,TRBD1,TRBJ2-3,few
CASSERPEAQPQHF,TGTGCCAGCAGTGAACGACCTGAGGCTCAGCCCCAGCATTTT,TRBV6-1,NA,TRBJ1-5,few
CSAPRRLDTQYF,TGCAGTGCCCCAAGACGGTTGGATACGCAGTATTTT,TRBV20-1,NA,TRBJ2-3,NA
CSVDWGSGYRYF,TGCAGCGTTGATTGGGGTAGTGGATATCGGTATTTT,TRBV29-1,NA,TRBJ2-3,NA
CASSPGGHNEQFF,TGTGCCAGCAGCCCGGGGGGGCACAATGAGCAGTTCTTC,TRBV9,TRBD2,TRBJ2-1,NA
CANCLGTGDSNQPQHF,TGTGCCAACTGCCTCGGGACAGGGGATAGCAATCAGCCCCAGCATTTT,TRBV7-9,TRBD1,TRBJ1-5,NA
CASSQAPGQQFF,TGCGCCAGCAGCCAGGCCCCGGGACAGCAGTTCTTC,TRBV4-3,NA,TRBJ2-1,few
CASSLGGLAHHNEQFF,TGTGCCAGCAGCTTGGGGGGACTAGCGCACCACAATGAGCAGTTCTTC,TRBV5-4,TRBD2,TRBJ2-1,few
CASSLTSGTQYF,TGTGCCAGCAGTTTAACTAGCGGGACCCAGTACTTC,TRBV12-3/TRBV12-4,TRBD2,TRBJ2-5,many
CASATTGVTNQPQHF,TGCGCCAGCGCCACGACAGGGGTTACGAATCAGCCCCAGCATTTT,TRBV4-1,TRBD1,TRBJ1-5,few
CASSYRWRMEGETQYF,TGTGCCAGCAGTTACCGTTGGCGCATGGAGGGAGAGACCCAGTACTTC,TRBV6-5,NA,TRBJ2-5,few
CASSYMGWSGVLFF,TGTGCCAGCAGCTACATGGGTTGGTCCGGGGTGCTGTTTTTT,TRBV7-2,NA,TRBJ2-2,NA
CASSFPFARNYGYTF,TGTGCCAGCAGCTTCCCGTTCGCGCGGAACTATGGCTACACCTTC,TRBV7-9,NA,TRBJ1-2,NA
CASSLRGGKETQYF,TGTGCCAGCAGCTTGCGGGGGGGCAAGGAGACCCAGTACTTC,TRBV5-4,TRBD2,TRBJ2-5,NA
CASRRDYFTTYNEQFF,TGTGCCAGCAGACGGGACTACTTCACAACCTACAATGAGCAGTTCTTC,TRBV5-4,TRBD2,TRBJ2-1,few
CSARDGGAGSYNSPLHF,TGCAGTGCTAGAGATGGGGGGGCCGGCTCCTATAATTCACCCCTCCACTTT,TRBV20-1,NA,TRBJ1-6,NA
CASTMDRGTTEAFF,TGTGCCAGCACCATGGACAGGGGGACAACTGAAGCTTTCTTT,TRBV7-2,TRBD1,TRBJ1-1,NA